The 5 T cell receptor beta chains reported below all come from one sample, sequenced in a study of monozygotic twins with cystic fibrosis. Sequenced by immunoSEQ multiplex PCR; TCRdb stores in-frame clones only, minus some. There are approximately 34,000 clones in the sample; just over 95% occur only once, and about 0.17% lies in the top ten. The sequencing input was blood. These receptor sequences come from a girl aged 2-10 years with cystic fibrosis.

The chain carries TRBV28 and TRBJ2-1; maybe TRBD2 (6 bases). Trimming pared 6 bases from V and 0 bases from J, leaving 15 bases between. Germline V gene lookup returns CDR1 MDHEN and CDR2 SYDVKM. The CDR3 has 16 residues. The CDR3 region is CASSLGGSGSYNEQFF. The CDR3 DNA reads TGTGCCAGCAGCTTGGGGGGATCAGGCTCCTACAATGAGCAGTTCTTC.

This clone was detected once. This sequence joins TRBV27 and TRBJ2-7, with 10 bases matching TRBD2. CDR1 MNHEY and CDR2 SMNVEV come from the germline V gene (reference sequence). The CDR3 spans 15 residues. Trimming took 6 bases from V and 4 from J; bases not matched to a gene: 9. CDR3 residues: CASRSFSGRSYEQYF. In DNA, the CDR3 is TGTGCCAGCAGAAGCTTTAGCGGGAGGTCATACGAGCAGTACTTC.

The CDR3 DNA sequence: TGTGCCAGCAGCTTGGTAGGTGTGTGGGGAGGGGACTACGAGCAGTACTTC. Amino acids: CASSLVGVWGGDYEQYF. The gene calls are TRBV5-6 and TRBJ2-7; 7 bases match TRBD2. Trimming at V came to 0 bases and at J to 3 bases, leaving 12 bases not matched to a gene. Germline V CDR1 and CDR2: SGHDT, YYEEEE. CDR3 size: 17 residues. Using reference TRBV5-6 and TRBJ2-7 for the parts outside the CDR3, the full variable domain is DAGVTQSPTHLIKTRGQQVTLRCSPKSGHDTVSWYQQALGQGPQFIFQYYEEEERQRGNFPDRFSGHQFPNYSSELNVNALLLGDSALYLCASSLVGVWGGDYEQYFGPGTRLTVT.

The V gene is TRBV5-1, the J gene TRBJ2-7; 8 nucleotides agree with TRBD2. The J segment lost 2 bases and the V segment lost 2 bases, leaving 3 bases of the junction unmatched. The CDR3 consists of 14 residues. Germline CDR1 SGHRS, CDR2 YFSETQ. The CDR3: CASSFSGATYEQYF. The CDR3 bases are TGCGCCAGCAGCTTTAGCGGGGCAACCTACGAGCAGTACTTC. The full variable domain, with the rest looked up from reference TRBV5-1 and TRBJ2-7, is KAGVTQTPRYLIKTRGQQVTLSCSPISGHRSVSWYQQTPGQGLQFLFEYFSETQRNKGNFPGRFSGRQFSNSRSEMNVSTLELGDSALYLCASSFSGATYEQYFGPGTRLTVT.

V gene TRBV5-1 combines with J gene TRBJ1-1, with 9 nucleotides matching TRBD1. Germline CDR1 SGHRS, CDR2 YFSETQ. The length of the CDR3 is 16 residues. Germline trimming cut 4 bases from V and 1 base from J; bases unmatched to any gene: 8. The CDR3 loop is CASSALGQGGNTEAFF. In DNA form, the CDR3 reads TGCGCCAGCAGCGCCCTGGGACAGGGTGGGAACACTGAAGCTTTCTTT.